This TCR beta chain appears in the sequencing data of a study of cytomegalovirus exposure and HLA in healthy donors. Overall study context: The same platform was used for the 100 to 150 validation repertoires and the approximately 670 first-cohort repertoires, a later analysis reported. Notes on the study in general: In vitro experiments confirmed that three CMV-associated chains were specific for CMV antigens. The study found most TCR sequences rare, yet found some public TCRs in many donors.

Measured with immunoSEQ multiplex PCR; TCRdb has only the in-frame clones, and not every one. The sample lists under 150,000 clones, over 85% occurring once. As to this clone: What it recognizes is unknown.

CDR1 is SNHLY, CDR2 FYNNEI, per germline. Germline trimming cut 6 bases from V and 4 bases from J; bases unmatched to any gene: 13. The CDR3 covers 19 residues. The clonotype was recovered from a woman between 18 and 30 years old in good health and CMV-seronegative. This chain joins TRBV2 and TRBJ2-2; 14 nucleotides align to TRBD2. Input material: PBMCs. CDR3 DNA sequence: TGTGCCAGCAGGCCAACCCCGGGACTAGCGGGAGCCCCCACCGGGGAGCTGTTTTTT. Translating gives CASRPTPGLAGAPTGELFF.